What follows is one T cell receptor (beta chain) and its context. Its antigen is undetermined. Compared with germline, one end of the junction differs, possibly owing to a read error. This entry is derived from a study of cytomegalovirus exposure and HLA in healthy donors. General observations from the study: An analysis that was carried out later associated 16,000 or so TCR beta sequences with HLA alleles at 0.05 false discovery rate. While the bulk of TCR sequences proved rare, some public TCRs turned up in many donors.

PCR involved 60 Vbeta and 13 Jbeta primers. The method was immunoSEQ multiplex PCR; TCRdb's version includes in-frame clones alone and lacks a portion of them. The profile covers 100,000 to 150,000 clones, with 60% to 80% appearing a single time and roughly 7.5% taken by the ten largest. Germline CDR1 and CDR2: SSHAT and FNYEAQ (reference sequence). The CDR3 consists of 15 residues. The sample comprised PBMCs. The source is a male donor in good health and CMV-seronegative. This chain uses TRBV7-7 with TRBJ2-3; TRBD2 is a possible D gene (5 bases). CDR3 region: CASSLEHGGTDTQYF. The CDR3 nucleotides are TGTGCTAGCAGCTTAGAGCACGGGGGCACAGATACGCAGTATTTT.